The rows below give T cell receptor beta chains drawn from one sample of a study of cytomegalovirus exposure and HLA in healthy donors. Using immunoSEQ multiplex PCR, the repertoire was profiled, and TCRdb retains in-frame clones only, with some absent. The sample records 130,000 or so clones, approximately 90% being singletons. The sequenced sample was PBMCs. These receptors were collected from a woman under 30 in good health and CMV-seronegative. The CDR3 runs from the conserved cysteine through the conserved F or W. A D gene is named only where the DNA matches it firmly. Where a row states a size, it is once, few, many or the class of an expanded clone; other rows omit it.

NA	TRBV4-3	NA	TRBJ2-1	TGCGCCAGCAGCCAAGATGGGTGGCAGACTTGGGATGAGCAGTTCTTC	CASSQDGWQTWDEQFF
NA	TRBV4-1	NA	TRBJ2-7	TGCGCCAGCAGCCCCTCGGAGGAGGACTACGAGCAGTACTTC	CASSPSEEDYEQYF
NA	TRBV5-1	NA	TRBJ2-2	TGCGCCAGCAGCTTCCGGGGGTGGAACACCGGGGAGCTGTTTTTT	CASSFRGWNTGELFF
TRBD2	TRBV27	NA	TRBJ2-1	TGTGCCAGCAGTTTATTGAGCGGGAGAAGATTTGGTATTCATGAGCAGTTCTTC	CASSLLSGRRFGIHEQFF
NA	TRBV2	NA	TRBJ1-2	TGTGCCAGCAATGCCGCAGGGGTAGTCTATGGCTACACCTTC	CASNAAGVVYGYTF
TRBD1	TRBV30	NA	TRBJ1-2	TGTGCCTGGAGTGTACAGGGGGCGGGAGGCTACACCTTC	CAWSVQGAGGYTF
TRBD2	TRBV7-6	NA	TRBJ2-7	TGTGCCAGCAGCCTCGGTCGGGCTAGCGGCGCCTACGAGCAGTACTTC	CASSLGRASGAYEQYF
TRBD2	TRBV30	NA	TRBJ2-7	TGTGCCTGGAGGGGGGGACTAGCGGGAGTCTGGGGCGAGCAGTACTTC	CAWRGGLAGVWGEQYF
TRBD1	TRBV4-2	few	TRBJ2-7	TGTGCCAGCAGCCACCCCGGGACAGGGGGCTACGAGCAGTACTTC	CASSHPGTGGYEQYF
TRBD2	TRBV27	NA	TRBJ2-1	TGTGCCAGCAGTTTAAGAGGGAGGGCCGGAGGCGATGAGCAGTTCTTC	CASSLRGRAGGDEQFF
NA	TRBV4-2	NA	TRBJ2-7	TGTGCCAGCAGCCAAGCCGGGGGTCGGGGGTACGAGCAGTACTTC	CASSQAGGRGYEQYF
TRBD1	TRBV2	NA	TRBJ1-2	TGTGCCAGCAGTGATGGGACAGGGGGAAACTATGGCTACACCTTC	CASSDGTGGNYGYTF
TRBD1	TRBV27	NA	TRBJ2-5	TGTGCCAGCAGTCCACACCTGACAGGGAAGTCGACCCAGTACTTC	CASSPHLTGKSTQYF
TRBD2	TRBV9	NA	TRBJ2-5	TGTGCCAGCAGCCCGAGTCCAGGGACTAGCGGGAGTTGGACCCAGTACTTC	CASSPSPGTSGSWTQYF
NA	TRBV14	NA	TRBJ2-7	TGTGCCAGCAGCCACCTCTACGAGCAGTACTTC	CASSHLYEQYF
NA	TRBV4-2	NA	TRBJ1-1	TGTGCCAGCAGCCAAGAAAGGGGGGGGCGGCCTGAAGCTTTCTTT	CASSQERGGRPEAFF
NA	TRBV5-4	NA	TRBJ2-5	TGTGCCAGCAGCCGAACAGCAAGGGACTCTAAAGAGACCCAGTACTTC	CASSRTARDSKETQYF
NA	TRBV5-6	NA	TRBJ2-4	TGTGCCAGCAGCTTGGGACAGGCTGGGGGTATAGCCAAAAACATTCAGTACTTC	CASSLGQAGGIAKNIQYF
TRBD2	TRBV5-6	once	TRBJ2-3	TGTGCCAGCAGCTTGGCCCTAGCGGGAGCGTTTCGCACAGATACGCAGTATTTT	CASSLALAGAFRTDTQYF
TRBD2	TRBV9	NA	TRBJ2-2	TGTGCCAGCAGCCCTAGGGGACTAGCGGGGCCCAACACCGGGGAGCTGTTTTTT	CASSPRGLAGPNTGELFF
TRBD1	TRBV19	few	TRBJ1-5	TGTGCCAGTAGTATGCGACAGGGGGGTCAGCCCCAGCATTTT	CASSMRQGGQPQHF
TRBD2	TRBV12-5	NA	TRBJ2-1	TGTGCTAGTGGTTTGGCTCTAGCGGGAGCTTCTGTTGAGCAGTTCTTC	CASGLALAGASVEQFF
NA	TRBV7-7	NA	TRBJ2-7	TGTGCTAGCAGCCCGCTAACGACTCACGAGCAGTACTTC	CASSPLTTHEQYF
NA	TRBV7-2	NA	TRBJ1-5	TGTGCCAGCAGCGCCGGGAGCATCAATCAGCCCCAGCATTTT	CASSAGSINQPQHF
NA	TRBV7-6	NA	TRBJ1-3	TGTGCCAGCAGCTTAATCCCCAAGCAGGGGATTGACGGAAACACCATATATTTT	CASSLIPKQGIDGNTIYF
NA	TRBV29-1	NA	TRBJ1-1	TGCAGCGCCGAACAGGGTACGAACACTGAAGCTTTCTTT	CSAEQGTNTEAFF
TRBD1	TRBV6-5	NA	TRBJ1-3	TGTGCCAGCAGTCGGGACAGGGGGCAGAACACCATATATTTT	CASSRDRGQNTIYF
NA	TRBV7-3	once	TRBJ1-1	TGTGCCAGCAGCCCACCGGGAGGGGCGGGAATGAACACTGAAGCTTTCTTT	CASSPPGGAGMNTEAFF
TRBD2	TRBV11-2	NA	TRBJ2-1	TGTGCCAGCAGCGATACATTATTGAGCGGGAGAAGGAGGAATGAGCAGTTCTTC	CASSDTLLSGRRRNEQFF
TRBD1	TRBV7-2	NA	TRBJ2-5	TGTGCCAGCAGCTTAGACAGGGGAGAGACCCAGTACTTC	CASSLDRGETQYF
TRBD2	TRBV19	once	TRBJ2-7	TGTGCCAGTAGTATTCCGGGACTAGCGGATTACGAGCAGTACTTC	CASSIPGLADYEQYF
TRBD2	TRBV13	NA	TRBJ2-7	TGTGCCAGCAGCTTCCGGGGTAGCGGGAGCTACGAGCAGTACTTC	CASSFRGSGSYEQYF
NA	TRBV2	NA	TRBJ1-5	TGTGCCAGCAGTGTGGACAACTATTATAGCAATCAGCCCCAGCATTTT	CASSVDNYYSNQPQHF
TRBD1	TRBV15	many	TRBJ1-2	TGTGCCACCAGCAGACGTACTACAGGGGATGGCTACACCTTC	CATSRRTTGDGYTF
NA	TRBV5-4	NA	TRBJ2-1	TGTGCCAGCAGCATACGGGGTTATTCGGGTGAGCAGTTCTTC	CASSIRGYSGEQFF
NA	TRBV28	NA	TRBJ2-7	TGTGCCAGCAGTCAAACGACAGAGCAGTACTTC	CASSQTTEQYF
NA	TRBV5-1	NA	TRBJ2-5	TGCGCCAGCAGCTCCCCCTACGAGGCCGGGGAGACCCAGTACTTC	CASSSPYEAGETQYF
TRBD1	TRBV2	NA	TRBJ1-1	TGTGCCAGCAGCTTAGACAGGGGTGTACCTGAAGCTTTCTTT	CASSLDRGVPEAFF
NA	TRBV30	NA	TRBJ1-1	TGTGCCTGGAGTGAACAGCTGAACACTGAAGCTTTCTTT	CAWSEQLNTEAFF
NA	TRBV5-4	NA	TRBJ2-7	TGTGCCAGCAGTACCGCCGGGGCCTACGAGCAGTACTTC	CASSTAGAYEQYF
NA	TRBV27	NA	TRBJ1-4	TGTGCCAGCAGTTTATATCCCCCAACACACTCGCGGGGTGAAAAACTGTTTTTT	CASSLYPPTHSRGEKLFF
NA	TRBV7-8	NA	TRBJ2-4	TGTGCCAGCAGCCAAACAGGGTCTGGGGCCAAAAACATTCAGTACTTC	CASSQTGSGAKNIQYF
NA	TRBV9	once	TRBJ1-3	TGTGCCAGCAGCGCAGCAGCCGATCAGGACTCTGGAAACACCATATATTTT	CASSAAADQDSGNTIYF
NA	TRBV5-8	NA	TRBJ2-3	TGTGCCAGTACCAAACAGGATTTAGTTCGGTCGGCGACAGATACGCAGTATTTT	CASTKQDLVRSATDTQYF
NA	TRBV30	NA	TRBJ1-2	TGTGGCTCTCGAATCGGACTGAGCTATGGCTACACCTTC	CGSRIGLSYGYTF
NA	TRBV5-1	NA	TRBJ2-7	TGCGCCAGCAGCCAAGTGGGAGGCGAGCAGTACTTC	CASSQVGGEQYF
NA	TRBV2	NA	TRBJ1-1	TGTGCCAGCAGTACAGGGTTTGGTGAAGCTTTCTTT	CASSTGFGEAFF
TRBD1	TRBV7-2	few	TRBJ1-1	TGTGCCAGCAGCCCCCATGGGGGACAGGGTGGCACTGAAGCTTTCTTT	CASSPHGGQGGTEAFF
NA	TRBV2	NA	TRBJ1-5	TGTGCCAGCAGTGAAAATTCTATCAATCAGCCCCAGCATTTT	CASSENSINQPQHF
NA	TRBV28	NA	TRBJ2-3	TGTGCCAGCAGTTTTGTTTTTGGAGGGGGCCGGACAGATACGCAGTATTTT	CASSFVFGGGRTDTQYF
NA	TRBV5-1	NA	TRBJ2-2	TGCGCCAGCAGCTTACCTGAACAGGGTACGAACACCGGGGAGCTGTTTTTT	CASSLPEQGTNTGELFF
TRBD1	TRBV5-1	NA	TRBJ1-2	TGCGCCAGCAGCTCCGGACAGGGGGCCGTCCATGGCTACACCTTC	CASSSGQGAVHGYTF
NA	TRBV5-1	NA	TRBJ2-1	TGCGCCAGCAAGAACAGGGTCGGGGACAATGAGCAGTTCTTC	CASKNRVGDNEQFF
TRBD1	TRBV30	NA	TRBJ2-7	TGTGCCTGGAACAAACAGGGGGCCGACGAGCAGTACTTC	CAWNKQGADEQYF
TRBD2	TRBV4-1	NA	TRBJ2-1	TGCGCCAGCAGCCAAGTCTTGATAGTCCTAGCGGGAGTCTGGAATGAGCAGTTCTTC	CASSQVLIVLAGVWNEQFF
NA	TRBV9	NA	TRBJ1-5	TGTGCCAGCAGCGTAGGCTCAGAAACCAATCAGCCCCAGCATTTT	CASSVGSETNQPQHF
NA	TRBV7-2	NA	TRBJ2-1	TGTGCCAGCAGCTTCGTCAGAGAGCAGTTCTTC	CASSFVREQFF
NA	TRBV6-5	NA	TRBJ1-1	TGTGCCAGCAGTTCTCTCCTCGAAGCTTTCTTT	CASSSLLEAFF
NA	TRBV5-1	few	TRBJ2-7	TGCGCCAGCAGCCTCCGCCTGGGCATCACCTACGAGCAGTACTTC	CASSLRLGITYEQYF
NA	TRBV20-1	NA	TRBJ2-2	TGCAGTGCTAGAGATCACGGGGAGCTGTTTTTT	CSARDHGELFF